Below, 26 T cell receptor beta chains from the same sample are listed, as sequenced in a study of a mutant IDH1 vaccine in newly diagnosed glioma. Their antigen targets remain unknown. Measured with immunoSEQ multiplex PCR; TCRdb has only the in-frame clones, and not every one. This sample has about 64,000 clones, with roughly 84% found just once. This sample's time point: week 11, during vaccination. All doses held 300 ug of mutant IDH1 20-mer peptide, with topical imiquimod. This sample comprised PBMCs, obtained from a glioma patient whose treatment included an IDH1 peptide vaccine. These receptors originate from a woman in her forties or fifties with glioma.

This chain joins TRBV7-2 and TRBJ2-7; possible D gene TRBD2, 5 bases. Germline V gives CDR1 SGHTA, CDR2 FQGNSA. V lost 8 bases, J lost 0 bases, and 8 bases lay in between. The CDR3 runs to 12 residues. CDR3 DNA sequence: TGTGCCAGCGGGGAGAGCTCCTACGAGCAGTACTTC. It translates to CASGESSYEQYF.

This chain connects TRBV6-6 to TRBJ2-2; TRBD2 matches at 12 bases. Germline V lookup: CDR1 MNHNY, CDR2 SVGAGI (reference sequence). The CDR3 covers 16 residues. V lost 6 bases to trimming and J lost 7 bases; unmatched junction nucleotides: 9. CDR3 residues: CASSPLTSGGGGELFF. The CDR3 DNA reads TGTGCCAGCAGCCCGTTGACTAGCGGGGGTGGCGGGGAGCTGTTTTTT.

The CDR3 coding sequence is TGTGCCAGCAGTTACTCGTCCGGGGGATCCTACAATGAGCAGTTCTTC. This gives the protein CASSYSSGGSYNEQFF. The chain recombines TRBV6-6 with TRBJ2-1, with D possibly matching TRBD2 (6 bases). Trimming took 0 bases from V and 1 from J, leaving 10 bases between them. The CDR3 spans 16 residues. Germline V lookup: CDR1 MNHNY, CDR2 SVGAGI (reference sequence).

The chain combines TRBV11-3 with TRBJ1-1; D call uncertain. V dropped 2 bases and J dropped 3 bases, with 19 bases sitting between them. There are 17 residues in the CDR3. Germline values: CDR1 SGHNT, CDR2 YENEEA. CDR3 nucleotides: TGTGCCAGCAGCTTACGGACGGCACCGTTTTTGGACACTGAAGCTTTCTTT. Translating it yields CASSLRTAPFLDTEAFF.

CDR3 DNA sequence: TGTGCCAGCAGTGAAGGAGAGACCCAGTACTTC. It specifies CASSEGETQYF. This chain connects TRBV2 to TRBJ2-5; D remains ambiguous. The CDR3 loop spans 11 amino acids. Germline CDR1 SNHLY, CDR2 FYNNEI. V was cut by 1 base and J by 4 bases, with 1 base left in between.

V and J are TRBV5-1 and TRBJ2-5; 10 bases are shared with TRBD1. V shed 4 bases, J shed 5 bases, and the junction held 11 bases outside the gene matches. Germline V lookup: CDR1 SGHRS, CDR2 YFSETQ. The CDR3 runs to 16 residues. CDR3 coding DNA: TGCGCCAGCAGCCGGACAGGGGGTCCCCAAAGGGAGACCCAGTACTTC. This codes for CASSRTGGPQRETQYF.

The chain couples TRBV11-3 to TRBJ1-1; 7 bases align to TRBD1. The germline CDR1 and CDR2 sequences are SGHNT and YENEEA. This CDR3 region has 13 residues. J gave up 12 bases and V 2 bases, and 9 bases lay outside the gene matches. CDR3 region: CASSLRKGGDTFF. CDR3 DNA: TGTGCCAGCAGCTTAAGGAAAGGGGGCGATACTTTCTTT.

The rearrangement links TRBV5-6 to TRBJ1-1; a possible D gene is TRBD1 (5 bases). The germline V gene has CDR1 SGHDT and CDR2 YYEEEE. This CDR3 has 14 amino acids. With 5 bases removed from V and 7 bases from J, the gap between germline ends came to 18 bases. The CDR3 DNA reads as TGTGCCAGCAGTGGCCGGGCAGGGCTGGGTGAAGCTTTCTTT. This codes for CASSGRAGLGEAFF.

CDR3 sequence: CASSGTGGDQPQHF. The CDR3 DNA is TGTGCCAGCAGTGGGACAGGGGGAGATCAGCCCCAGCATTTT. This sequence joins TRBV6-1 and TRBJ1-5; 10 bases line up with TRBD1. The germline CDR1 and CDR2 sequences are MNHNS and SASEGT. The V gene end was trimmed by 4 bases and the J gene end by 5 bases; junction bases not matched to a gene: 2. CDR3 length: 14 residues.

V gene TRBV5-8 combines with J gene TRBJ1-1, with no clear D. The germline V gene has CDR1 SGHTS and CDR2 YDEGEE. This CDR3 is 15 amino acids long. Deletions cut 0 bases from V and 4 bases from J, with 13 bases between. CDR3: CASSLAKRFITEAFF. In nucleotides, the CDR3 is TGTGCCAGCAGCTTGGCCAAGCGATTTATCACTGAAGCTTTCTTT.

The chain carries TRBV5-1 and TRBJ2-1, with D possibly matching TRBD2 (6 bases). V was trimmed by 4 bases and J by 8 bases, leaving 16 bases between them. CDR3 length equals 14 residues. Per germline, CDR1 SGHRS and CDR2 YFSETQ. In DNA form, the CDR3 reads TGCGCCAGCAGCCCAGCGACTAGTTTCGATGAGCAGTTCTTC. This sequence encodes CASSPATSFDEQFF.

V usage is TRBV23-1 and J usage is TRBJ1-5, with 7 bases matching TRBD1. TRBV23-1 is an open reading frame whose function is uncertain. V trimming: 0 bases; J trimming: 0 bases; junction bases outside the gene matches: 5. The CDR3 loop spans 17 amino acids. This chain's CDR3 is CASSQSTGTDSNQPQHF. CDR3 in DNA: TGCGCCAGCAGTCAATCCACCGGGACAGATAGCAATCAGCCCCAGCATTTT.

The rearrangement joins TRBV28 to TRBJ1-1; D perhaps matches TRBD1 (6 bases). The V gene's germline CDR1 is MDHEN and CDR2 SYDVKM. V was pared by 5 bases and J by 1 base, with 17 bases between. The CDR3 loop spans 16 amino acids. The CDR3 sequence: CASSIPYQGTNTEAFF. DNA of the CDR3: TGTGCCAGCAGTATCCCCTACCAGGGGACGAACACTGAAGCTTTCTTT.

The chain combines TRBV7-2 with TRBJ2-5; 9 bases are shared with TRBD2. The CDR3 length is 14 residues. Germline V gene lookup returns CDR1 SGHTA and CDR2 FQGNSA. Losses at the gene ends were 4 bases for V and 1 base for J; bases not matched to a gene: 1. Here the CDR3 DNA reads TGTGCCAGCAGCTCAGCGGGGGGCCAAGAGACCCAGTACTTC. Translating it yields CASSSAGGQETQYF. The full variable domain, with the rest looked up from reference TRBV7-2 and TRBJ2-5, is GAGVSQSPSNKVTEKGKDVELRCDPISGHTALYWYRQSLGQGLEFLIYFQGNSAPDKSGLPSDRFSAERTGGSVSTLTIQRTQQEDSAVYLCASSSAGGQETQYFGPGTRLLVL.

The chain employs TRBV5-6 and TRBJ2-1; perhaps D is TRBD1 or TRBD2 (5 bases each). Trimming removed 2 bases at V and 2 bases at J, with 11 bases between. The CDR3 runs to 15 residues. Germline CDR1 is SGHDT and CDR2 is YYEEEE. The CDR3 bases are TGTGCCAGCAGCTTCGGTCGGGGCCCCTACAATGAGCAGTTCTTC. It yields the protein CASSFGRGPYNEQFF.

The chain recombines TRBV5-4 with TRBJ1-1; D might be TRBD1 (5 bases). Trimming took off 2 bases at V and 3 bases at J, with 11 bases between the two ends. CDR3 length: 14 residues. Germline values: CDR1 SGHNT, CDR2 YYREEE (reference sequence). The CDR3 protein is CASSFLGGDTEAFF. In DNA, the CDR3 is TGTGCCAGCAGCTTCCTGGGGGGGGACACTGAAGCTTTCTTT.

The V gene is TRBV7-2, the J gene TRBJ2-4, with TRBD1 matching 7 bases. Unmatched junction bases numbered 13, after V lost 3 bases and J lost 8 bases. The CDR3 is 16 residues long. CDR1 SGHTA and CDR2 FQGNSA come from the germline V gene. Here the CDR3 reads CASSFTGTVVADIQYF. DNA for the CDR3: TGTGCCAGCAGCTTCACCGGGACAGTCGTTGCAGACATTCAGTACTTC. Full variable domain (missing parts from reference TRBV7-2 and TRBJ2-4): GAGVSQSPSNKVTEKGKDVELRCDPISGHTALYWYRQSLGQGLEFLIYFQGNSAPDKSGLPSDRFSAERTGGSVSTLTIQRTQQEDSAVYLCASSFTGTVVADIQYFGAGTRLSVL.

The chain has TRBV4-3 and TRBJ1-1, with D unresolved. CDR3 size: 13 residues. The germline gives CDR1 LGHNA, CDR2 YSLEER. V was trimmed by 1 base and J by 6 bases, leaving 9 bases between them. This chain's CDR3 is CASSQVGLPEAFF. The CDR3 DNA reads TGCGCCAGCAGCCAAGTGGGTTTACCTGAAGCTTTCTTT.

Written as DNA, the CDR3 is TGTGCCAGCAGTTCAGGTCGTGGCTACGAGCAGTACTTC. It yields the protein CASSSGRGYEQYF. This sequence joins TRBV28 and TRBJ2-7; D gene uncertain. The V gene lost 4 bases and the J gene lost 3 bases, with 10 bases spanning the gap. The CDR3 has 13 amino acids. Germline V gene sequence: CDR1 MDHEN, CDR2 SYDVKM.

The chain couples TRBV2 to TRBJ1-6, with a weak D call TRBD1 (6 bases). Germline assignment: CDR1 SNHLY and CDR2 FYNNEI. CDR3 length: 18 amino acids. The V gene lost 4 bases and the J gene lost 8 bases, with 24 bases spanning the gap. The CDR3 bases are TGTGCCAGCAGTGTTCTCGCGGGGGGGACAACCGGAGATTCACCCCTCCACTTT. Its protein is CASSVLAGGTTGDSPLHF.

J is TRBJ2-7 and V is TRBV7-3, with a possible D match to TRBD1 (5 bases). Germline V CDR1 and CDR2: SGHTA, FQGTGA. Trimming removed 4 bases from V and 12 bases from J, with 16 bases in between. The CDR3 contains 12 residues. The CDR3 nucleotides read TGTGCCAGCAGCTCCTTTCAGGGTTTACGGTACTTC. It specifies CASSSFQGLRYF.

The CDR3 sequence is CASRLTGGSYEQYF. The CDR3 bases are TGTGCCAGCAGATTAACAGGGGGCTCCTACGAGCAGTACTTC. The rearrangement joins TRBV7-2 to TRBJ2-7; 8 nucleotides match TRBD1. The CDR3 extends over 14 amino acids. CDR1 is SGHTA, CDR2 FQGNSA, per germline. V trimming: 6 bases; J trimming: 0 bases; junction bases outside the gene matches: 4.

The J gene is TRBJ1-3, the V gene TRBV15, with D unresolved. Germline V gene sequence: CDR1 LNHNV, CDR2 YYDKDF (reference sequence). Trimming removed 11 bases at V and 0 bases at J, with 20 bases between. This CDR3 has 16 residues. The CDR3 nucleotides are TGTGCCTCCTCAAAACGGCAGCGTCTCTCTGGAAACACCATATATTTT. It translates to CASSKRQRLSGNTIYF.

J is TRBJ2-3 and V is TRBV30, with unresolved D. The CDR3 extends over 16 amino acids. Germline-derived CDR1 and CDR2 are GTSNPN and SVGIG (reference sequence). Trimming took 0 bases from V and 3 from J, leaving 16 bases between them. In DNA, the CDR3 is TGTGCCTGGAGTGTAGCCCCATCACCTTGGACAGATACGCAGTATTTT. Its translation: CAWSVAPSPWTDTQYF.

The chain has TRBV30 and TRBJ2-1; D might be TRBD2 (5 bases). Germline values: CDR1 GTSNPN, CDR2 SVGIG (reference sequence). The CDR3 is made up of 14 amino acids. V was shortened by 5 bases and J by 0 bases, with 11 bases between the two germline ends. CDR3 sequence: CAWSAVSSYNEQFF. The CDR3, as DNA: TGTGCCTGGTCAGCGGTTAGCTCCTACAATGAGCAGTTCTTC.

V usage is TRBV27 and J usage is TRBJ2-2, with D possibly TRBD2 on 5 matching bases. CDR3 size: 13 residues. Germline CDR1 MNHEY, CDR2 SMNVEV (reference sequence). V was pared by 7 bases and J by 0 bases, with 6 bases between. The CDR3 is CASKRTNTGELFF. The CDR3 bases are TGTGCCAGCAAGCGGACGAACACCGGGGAGCTGTTTTTT.